The 8 T cell receptor beta chains reported below all come from one sample, sequenced in a study of molecular identifiers for immune sequencing clone quantification. TCRdb processed the PCR reads anew with MiXCR; each CDR3 protein has one entry. The sample lists roughly 630,000 distinct CDR3 sequences; 25% were seen once. Specimen: naive CD8+ T cells from blood, with Jurkat cell RNA spiked in. Regarding subset: FACS-sorted CD8+CD4-CCR7+CD45RA+ naive T cells. The origin of the receptors is a human donor in good health. Some libraries in this study had Jurkat cell RNA spiked in.

This clonotype has ten or more counts. The chain has TRBV29-1 and TRBJ1-3; D remains ambiguous. Trimming shortened V by 4 bases and J by 4 bases, and 8 bases separated the two germline ends. The germline V gene encodes CDR1 SQVTM and CDR2 ANQGSEA. The CDR3 runs to 12 residues. CDR3 sequence reads: CSVVEGGNTIYF. In DNA form, the CDR3 reads TGCAGCGTTGTTGAGGGCGGAAACACCATATATTTT.

This clonotype was seen only a few times. The genes are TRBV20-1 and TRBJ2-7; 14 nucleotides align to TRBD2. The J segment lost 3 bases and the V segment lost 5 bases, leaving 9 bases of the junction unmatched. This CDR3 contains 16 residues. Germline V lookup: CDR1 DFQATT, CDR2 SNEGSKA (reference sequence). CDR3 sequence (DNA): TGCAGTGCTCCCCTTCCGGGACTAGCGGGAGACTACGAGCAGTACTTC. Its translation: CSAPLPGLAGDYEQYF.

This clonotype was recorded many times. The chain carries TRBV2 and TRBJ1-5, with a tentative D call TRBD1 (5 bases). Trimming left V 5 bases short and J 0 bases short, with 11 bases between. Per germline, CDR1 SNHLY and CDR2 FYNNEI. The CDR3 covers 15 residues. CDR3 sequence: CASSRGHYSNQPQHF. The DNA for the CDR3 is TGTGCCAGCAGTCGCGGACATTATAGCAATCAGCCCCAGCATTTT.

There are many counts of this clonotype. This sequence joins TRBV19 and TRBJ2-1, with 7 bases lining up with TRBD2. Trimming at V came to 0 bases and at J to 9 bases, leaving 17 bases not matched to a gene. Germline V gives CDR1 LNHDA, CDR2 SQIVND (reference sequence). The CDR3 runs 18 residues. CDR3 amino acids: CASSIEWEGGPSMIEQFF. In DNA form, the CDR3 reads TGTGCCAGTAGTATAGAGTGGGAGGGAGGGCCCTCAATGATTGAGCAGTTCTTC.

Only one count was recorded for this clonotype. The V and J genes are TRBV20-1 and TRBJ2-3; a possible D gene is TRBD1 (5 bases). This CDR3 is 15 amino acids long. The V gene's germline CDR1 is DFQATT and CDR2 SNEGSKA (reference sequence). V was shortened by 4 bases and J by 4 bases, with 18 bases between the two germline ends. The CDR3 spells CSAKNGARPPDTQYF. The CDR3, as DNA: TGCAGTGCTAAAAATGGGGCCCGCCCCCCAGATACGCAGTATTTT.

This chain connects TRBV6-5 to TRBJ1-1; D is ambiguous. V was pared by 0 bases and J by 6 bases, with 8 bases between. Looked up from germline, CDR1 is MNHEY and CDR2 is SVGAGI. This CDR3 contains 13 residues. CDR3 loop: CASSYSSRSEAFF. The CDR3 DNA follows: TGTGCCAGCAGTTACTCGAGTCGGTCTGAAGCTTTCTTT.

V usage is TRBV30 and J usage is TRBJ2-7, with 13 bases aligning to TRBD2. There are 16 residues in the CDR3. V lost 2 bases to trimming and J lost 5 bases; unmatched junction nucleotides: 9. Germline assignment: CDR1 GTSNPN and CDR2 SVGIG (reference sequence). The CDR3 DNA reads TGTGCCTGGAGTCACGGGACTAGCGGGATCTTCGACGAGCAGTACTTC. Its protein product is CAWSHGTSGIFDEQYF.

The chain has TRBV7-9 and TRBJ2-7; D gene uncertain. The V gene's germline CDR1 is SEHNR and CDR2 FQNEAQ (reference sequence). The V gene lost 4 bases and the J gene lost 4 bases, with 8 bases spanning the gap. CDR3 length equals 12 residues. The CDR3 loop is CASSSMIYEQYF. CDR3 DNA: TGTGCCAGCAGCTCGATGATTTACGAGCAGTACTTC.